The 20 T cell receptor beta chains presented below share a single source sample, sequenced in a study of PD-L1 blockade in urothelial cancer. Data came from immunoSEQ multiplex PCR; TCRdb stores just in-frame clones and leaves some out. The sample carries about 51,000 clones, approximately 86% recorded once. This specimen was PBMCs, taken around atezolizumab (anti-PD-L1) treatment. The receptor set was obtained from a man aged 60 to 75 with urothelial cancer.

The chain is built from TRBV18 and TRBJ2-7; 10 bases align to TRBD1. Looked up from germline, CDR1 is KGHSH and CDR2 is LQKENI. V lost 8 bases, J lost 4 bases, and 8 bases stayed unmatched. The CDR3 runs 14 residues. The CDR3: CASTQGTGDYEQYF. DNA for the CDR3: TGTGCCAGCACCCAGGGGACAGGGGATTACGAGCAGTACTTC.

This clone has only a few counts. Different DNA sequences within this sample yield the same CDR3. The chain recombines TRBV7-9 with TRBJ1-2; maybe TRBD1 (5 bases). This CDR3 region has 13 residues. V lost 5 bases and J lost 5, with 12 bases in between. Looked up from germline, CDR1 is SEHNR and CDR2 is FQNEAQ (reference sequence). In DNA, the CDR3 is TGTGCCAGCAGCCCTGGGGCTGATTATGGCTACACCTTC. Encoded protein: CASSPGADYGYTF.

The rearrangement links TRBV7-2 to TRBJ1-1; a weak D match, TRBD1 (5 bases). There are 14 residues in the CDR3. The V gene lost 5 bases and the J gene lost 3 bases, with 13 bases spanning the gap. Germline V gene lookup returns CDR1 SGHTA and CDR2 FQGNSA. Here the CDR3 DNA reads TGTGCCAGCAGCCCAAACTCGGGGGACACTGAAGCTTTCTTT. Protein: CASSPNSGDTEAFF.

The V and J genes are TRBV5-1 and TRBJ2-5; tentatively, D is TRBD2 (6 bases). V was pared by 1 base and J by 5 bases, with 18 bases between. CDR1 and CDR2 (germline): SGHRS, YFSETQ. CDR3 size: 16 residues. CDR3 protein: CASSLSQFSSGETQYF. The CDR3 nucleotides read TGCGCCAGCAGCTTGTCCCAGTTTTCCAGCGGGGAGACCCAGTACTTC.

This chain joins TRBV28 and TRBJ2-6, with TRBD1 as a possible D gene (6 bases). V was clipped by 7 bases and J by 1 base, with 11 bases between them. The CDR3 contains 15 residues. Germline lookup yields CDR1 MDHEN and CDR2 SYDVKM. The CDR3 spells CASTQQGSGANVLTF. The CDR3 DNA is TGTGCCAGCACACAACAGGGTTCTGGGGCCAACGTCCTGACTTTC. The full variable domain, its missing parts supplied by reference TRBV28 and TRBJ2-6, is DVKVTQSSRYLVKRTGEKVFLECVQDMDHENMFWYRQDPGLGLRLIYFSYDVKMKEKGDIPEGYSVSREKKERFSLILESASTNQTSMYLCASTQQGSGANVLTFGAGSRLTVL.

The V and J genes are TRBV5-8 and TRBJ2-7; TRBD2 is a possible D gene (6 bases). The CDR3 totals 14 residues. V dropped 6 bases and J dropped 0 bases, with 13 bases sitting between them. Per germline, CDR1 SGHTS and CDR2 YDEGEE. Written as DNA, the CDR3 is TGTGCCAGCAACGGCGGGACCAACTCCTACGAGCAGTACTTC. Protein sequence: CASNGGTNSYEQYF.

This clone was detected only once. The V gene is TRBV2, the J gene TRBJ2-1, with TRBD2 matching over 8 bases. V lost 0 bases and J lost 6; bases outside the gene matches: 4. Germline V CDR1 and CDR2: SNHLY, FYNNEI. CDR3 size: 15 residues. The CDR3 nucleotides read TGTGCCAGCAGTGAAGCGGGACTAGGAAGCAATGAGCAGTTCTTC. It is translated as CASSEAGLGSNEQFF.

This chain joins TRBV5-4 and TRBJ2-5; D is perhaps TRBD1 (5 bases). Trimming stripped 4 bases from V and 8 bases from J, with 18 bases between. CDR1 and CDR2 (germline): SGHNT, YYREEE (reference sequence). CDR3 length: 14 residues. CDR3 sequence: CASSHADSRGTQYF. CDR3 coding DNA: TGTGCCAGCAGCCACGCTGACAGCCGAGGAACCCAGTACTTC.

The rearrangement joins TRBV6-1 to TRBJ2-7, with 13 bases identical to TRBD2. The V gene's germline CDR1 is MNHNS and CDR2 SASEGT. The CDR3 length is 15 residues. The junction had 1 base not matched to a gene; V was cut back by 2 bases and J by 3 bases. CDR3 sequence: CASSERLAGGYEQYF. DNA of the CDR3: TGTGCCAGCAGTGAACGACTAGCGGGGGGCTACGAGCAGTACTTC.

The V and J genes are TRBV5-4 and TRBJ2-5; 8 bases agree with TRBD2. This CDR3 spans 14 amino acids. Per the germline V gene, CDR1 is SGHNT and CDR2 is YYREEE (reference sequence). J lost 2 bases, V lost 0 bases, and 0 bases had no gene match. This CDR3 is CASSLGGGQETQYF. DNA of the CDR3: TGTGCCAGCAGCTTGGGCGGGGGGCAAGAGACCCAGTACTTC.

V gene TRBV7-2 combines with J gene TRBJ2-5; 7 bases agree with TRBD2. This CDR3 is built from 13 residues. With 6 bases clipped from V and 2 bases from J, the junction kept 3 bases outside the gene matches. Germline V CDR1 and CDR2: SGHTA, FQGNSA. CDR3 DNA: TGTGCCAGCAGGAGGGGACTACAAGAGACCCAGTACTTC. Protein: CASRRGLQETQYF.

The chain carries TRBV11-3 and TRBJ1-2; D unresolved. In germline, CDR1 is SGHNT, CDR2 YENEEA. The CDR3 runs 15 residues. V was clipped by 4 bases and J by 3 bases, with 15 bases between them. CDR3 amino acids: CASSSPRVPYYGYTF. Written as DNA, the CDR3 is TGTGCCAGCAGCTCTCCCCGGGTTCCCTACTATGGCTACACCTTC.

This clone is a singleton in its sample. The chain recombines TRBV5-4 with TRBJ2-3; 9 bases align to TRBD1. The germline V gene encodes CDR1 SGHNT and CDR2 YYREEE (reference sequence). This CDR3 spans 14 amino acids. V gave up 3 bases and J gave up 5 bases; unmatched junction bases: 4. CDR3 coding DNA: TGTGCCAGCAGCTCGGGACAGGGATTAGATACGCAGTATTTT. Residues: CASSSGQGLDTQYF. The variable domain in full, with the rest retrieved from reference TRBV5-4 and TRBJ2-3, is ETGVTQSPTHLIKTRGQQVTLRCSSQSGHNTVSWYQQALGQGPQFIFQYYREEENGRGNFPPRFSGLQFPNYSSELNVNALELDDSALYLCASSSGQGLDTQYFGPGTRLTVL.

The chain couples TRBV11-3 to TRBJ2-3; no reliable D call. The CDR3 has 14 residues. Germline loops: CDR1 SGHNT, CDR2 YENEEA. The ends were cut back, 1 base at V and 0 bases at J, with 5 bases in the middle. The CDR3 nucleotides are TGTGCCAGCAGCTTAGGGCTGAGCACAGATACGCAGTATTTT. Amino acid sequence: CASSLGLSTDTQYF.

This chain joins TRBV7-9 and TRBJ2-2; D is possibly TRBD1 (5 bases). The V gene lost 4 bases and the J gene lost 4 bases, with 10 bases spanning the gap. This CDR3 region has 14 residues. Germline values: CDR1 SEHNR, CDR2 FQNEAQ (reference sequence). The CDR3 region has the DNA TGTGCCAGCAGCTCCCAGGGATTCACCGGGGAGCTGTTTTTT. It specifies CASSSQGFTGELFF.

In this sample, this clone turned up a few times. The rearrangement uses TRBV27 and TRBJ2-3; TRBD2 agrees at 8 bases. Germline V gene data show CDR1 as MNHEY and CDR2 as SMNVEV (reference sequence). Germline trimming cut 3 bases from V and 4 bases from J; bases unmatched to any gene: 6. This CDR3 is 15 amino acids long. The CDR3 here is CASSFEGLGADTQYF. The CDR3, as DNA: TGTGCCAGCAGTTTCGAGGGACTAGGCGCAGATACGCAGTATTTT.

The gene calls are TRBV19 and TRBJ2-3, with 10 bases that match TRBD1. The germline CDR1 and CDR2 sequences are LNHDA and SQIVND (reference sequence). J was trimmed by 4 bases and V by 5 bases; bases with no gene match: 6. This CDR3 region has 15 residues. The CDR3 DNA sequence: TGTGCCAGTAGTTCGGGACAGGGGAGGGCAGATACGCAGTATTTT. Its translation: CASSSGQGRADTQYF.

This chain joins TRBV19 and TRBJ2-7; 11 positions match TRBD1. V lost 7 bases to trimming and J lost 2 bases; unmatched junction nucleotides: 7. Germline values: CDR1 LNHDA, CDR2 SQIVND (reference sequence). The CDR3 length is 15 residues. CDR3 protein: CASKMVGQGAYEQYF. The DNA for the CDR3 is TGTGCCAGTAAAATGGTGGGACAGGGGGCCTACGAGCAGTACTTC.

This chain uses TRBV19 with TRBJ1-2, with TRBD1 identical over 8 bases. V gave up 1 base and J gave up 4 bases; unmatched junction bases: 2. CDR3 size: 14 residues. CDR1 and CDR2 from the germline V gene are LNHDA and SQIVND (reference sequence). CDR3 nucleotides: TGTGCCAGTAGTATAGCCAGGGGGCCCTATGGCTACACCTTC. Encoded protein: CASSIARGPYGYTF.

This clone occurred a few times. The chain uses TRBV15 and TRBJ2-1; D possibly corresponds to TRBD2 (6 bases). The CDR3 has 16 amino acids. CDR1 LNHNV and CDR2 YYDKDF come from the germline V gene (reference sequence). The V gene lost 0 bases and the J gene lost 4 bases, with 13 bases spanning the gap. CDR3 DNA sequence: TGTGCCACCAGCAGAGATAAGGGCGGGACTTACAATGAGCAGTTCTTC. Amino acid sequence: CATSRDKGGTYNEQFF. Using reference TRBV15 and TRBJ2-1 for the parts outside the CDR3, the full variable domain is DAMVIQNPRYQVTQFGKPVTLSCSQTLNHNVMYWYQQKSSQAPKLLFHYYDKDFNNEADTPDNFQSRRPNTSFCFLDIRSPGLGDTAMYLCATSRDKGGTYNEQFFGPGTRLTVL.